The 5 T cell receptor beta chains below were found in one sample sequenced in a study of human CD4 T cells and Enterobacteriaceae (dated by TCRdb to about 2020). On a FACSAria III, memory CD4+ T cells were FACS-sorted to over 98% purity, defined as all CD4+ cells except CD45RA+CCR7+CD95- naive cells. Library preparation employed the immunoSEQ multiplex PCR assay. Drawn from immuneACCESS, this table holds only the in-frame rearrangements with V and J called that TCRdb kept. Clones are partly lost; checked studies trace under half to an unresolved V gene and leave the rest unexplained. In all, the sample holds tens of thousands of clones, and approximately 81% of those were seen once. The ten largest clones capture around 0.88% of the sample. What was sequenced was memory CD4+ T cells from blood. The sample's cell subset or site label is to be understood as: total memory CD4 T cells sorted directly ex vivo, unstimulated. Receptors originate from a human donor in good health.

The chain has TRBV2 and TRBJ2-2; D perhaps matches TRBD1 (6 bases). CDR3 length: 13 residues. Trimming cost V 6 bases and J 5 bases, with 10 bases left between them. The germline CDR1 and CDR2 sequences are SNHLY and FYNNEI. CDR3 in amino acids: CASSLQGTGELFF. The CDR3, as DNA: TGTGCCAGCAGCCTACAGGGAACCGGGGAGCTGTTTTTT.

V gene TRBV5-1 combines with J gene TRBJ2-2; possibly TRBD2 for D (6 bases). Germline loops: CDR1 SGHRS, CDR2 YFSETQ. The CDR3 is made up of 16 amino acids. V shed 4 bases and J shed 0 bases, with 13 bases lying between them. The CDR3 nucleotides read TGCGCCAGCAGCCGCGTGGGCGGGGCGAACACCGGGGAGCTGTTTTTT. Translating it yields CASSRVGGANTGELFF.

The CDR3 DNA sequence: TGTGCCAGCTCACCTAGAGGGGCCCGTTATTACGAGCAGTACTTC. This encodes CASSPRGARYYEQYF. V and J are TRBV18 and TRBJ2-7, with D perhaps TRBD1 or TRBD2 (5 bases each). Germline V CDR1 and CDR2: KGHSH, LQKENI. The CDR3 sequence is 15 residues long. With 3 bases removed from V and 4 bases from J, the gap between germline ends came to 16 bases.

This clone has only a few counts. V gene TRBV11-2 combines with J gene TRBJ2-7; D ambiguous. The germline gives CDR1 SGHAT, CDR2 FQNNGV. The CDR3 covers 14 residues. V was pared by 1 base and J by 7 bases, with 14 bases between. The CDR3: CASSLGRSLLEQYF. Written as DNA, the CDR3 is TGTGCCAGCAGCTTAGGGCGATCCCTATTGGAGCAGTACTTC.

A word on this clone: The same CDR3 also results from other DNA sequences found in this sample. The rearrangement joins TRBV7-8 to TRBJ2-6; D uncertain. Per germline, CDR1 SGHVS and CDR2 FQNEAQ. This CDR3 comprises 15 residues. Trimming removed 3 bases at V and 0 bases at J, with 6 bases between. Here the CDR3 reads CASSFGSSGANVLTF. CDR3 coding DNA: TGTGCCAGCAGCTTTGGTAGCTCTGGGGCCAACGTCCTGACTTTC.